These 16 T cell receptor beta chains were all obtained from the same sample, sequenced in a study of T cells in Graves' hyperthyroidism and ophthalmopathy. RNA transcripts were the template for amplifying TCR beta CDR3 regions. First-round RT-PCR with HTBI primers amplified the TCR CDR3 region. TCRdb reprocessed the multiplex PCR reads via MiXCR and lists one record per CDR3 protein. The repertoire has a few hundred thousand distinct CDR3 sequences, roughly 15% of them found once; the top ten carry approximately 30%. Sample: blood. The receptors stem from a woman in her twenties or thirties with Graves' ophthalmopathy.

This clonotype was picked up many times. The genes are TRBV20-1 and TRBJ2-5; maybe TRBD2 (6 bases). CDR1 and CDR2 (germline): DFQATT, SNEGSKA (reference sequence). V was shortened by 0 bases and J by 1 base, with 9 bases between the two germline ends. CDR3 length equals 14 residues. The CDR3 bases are TGCAGTGCTAGAGATTTGCGGGGCCAAGAGACCCAGTACTTC. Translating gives CSARDLRGQETQYF.

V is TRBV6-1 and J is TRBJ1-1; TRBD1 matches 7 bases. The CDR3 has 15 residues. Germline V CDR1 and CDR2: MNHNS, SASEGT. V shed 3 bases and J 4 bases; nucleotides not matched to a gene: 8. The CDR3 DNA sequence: TGTGCCAGCAGTGAGTTGACAGGGTTGGGCACTGAAGCTTTCTTT. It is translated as CASSELTGLGTEAFF.

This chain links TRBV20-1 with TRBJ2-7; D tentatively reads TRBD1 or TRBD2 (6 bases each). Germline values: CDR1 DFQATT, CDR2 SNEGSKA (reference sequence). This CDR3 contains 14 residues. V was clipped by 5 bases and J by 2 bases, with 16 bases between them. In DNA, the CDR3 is TGCAGTGCTCCCAGCCCGAGGGGGGCCTACGAGCAGTACTTC. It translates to CSAPSPRGAYEQYF.

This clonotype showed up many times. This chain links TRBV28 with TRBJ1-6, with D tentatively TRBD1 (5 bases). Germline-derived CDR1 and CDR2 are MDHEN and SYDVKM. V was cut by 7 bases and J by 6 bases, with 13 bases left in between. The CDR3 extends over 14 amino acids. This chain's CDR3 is CASKYTRGNSPLHF. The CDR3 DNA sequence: TGTGCCAGCAAATACACTAGGGGTAATTCACCCCTCCACTTT.

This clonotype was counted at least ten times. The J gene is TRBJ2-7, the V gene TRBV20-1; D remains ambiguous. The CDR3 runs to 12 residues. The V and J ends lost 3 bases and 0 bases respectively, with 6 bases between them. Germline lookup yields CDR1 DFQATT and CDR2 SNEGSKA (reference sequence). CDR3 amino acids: CSARTRSYEQYF. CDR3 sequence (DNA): TGCAGTGCTAGGACCCGCTCCTACGAGCAGTACTTC.

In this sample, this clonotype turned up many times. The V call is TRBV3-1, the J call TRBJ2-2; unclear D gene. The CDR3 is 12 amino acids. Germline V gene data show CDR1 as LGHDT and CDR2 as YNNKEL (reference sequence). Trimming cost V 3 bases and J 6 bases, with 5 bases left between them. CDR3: CASSHGAGELFF. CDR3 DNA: TGTGCCAGCAGCCATGGCGCCGGGGAGCTGTTTTTT. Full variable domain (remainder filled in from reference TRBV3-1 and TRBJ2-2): DTAVSQTPKYLVTQMGNDKSIKCEQNLGHDTMYWYKQDSKKFLKIMFSYNNKELIINETVPNRFSPKSPDKAHLNLHINSLELGDSAVYFCASSHGAGELFFGEGSRLTVL.

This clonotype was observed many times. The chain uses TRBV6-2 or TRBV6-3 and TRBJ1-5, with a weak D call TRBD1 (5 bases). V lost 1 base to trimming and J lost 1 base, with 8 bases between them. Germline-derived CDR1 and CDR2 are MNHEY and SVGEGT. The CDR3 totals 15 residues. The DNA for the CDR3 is TGTGCCAGCAGTTACTATGGGGCGAGCAATCAGCCCCAGCATTTT. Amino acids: CASSYYGASNQPQHF.

CDR3 sequence: CASSLLTGGGGQPQHF. In DNA, the CDR3 is TGTGCCAGCAGTTTACTTACAGGGGGCGGTGGGCAGCCCCAGCATTTT. V gene TRBV28 combines with J gene TRBJ1-5; 9 bases map to TRBD1. Germline V gives CDR1 MDHEN, CDR2 SYDVKM. V lost 2 bases and J lost 7; bases outside the gene matches: 9. The CDR3 length is 16 residues.

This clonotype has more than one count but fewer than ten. DNA of the CDR3: TGTGCCAGCAGCTTAGCGCTCGATAGTTCCACCGGGGAGCTGTTTTTT. This encodes CASSLALDSSTGELFF. The chain links TRBV3-2 to TRBJ2-2; the listed D gene, TRBD2, was not tested against the DNA. TRBV3-2 is shown as a pseudogene. CDR3 size: 16 residues.

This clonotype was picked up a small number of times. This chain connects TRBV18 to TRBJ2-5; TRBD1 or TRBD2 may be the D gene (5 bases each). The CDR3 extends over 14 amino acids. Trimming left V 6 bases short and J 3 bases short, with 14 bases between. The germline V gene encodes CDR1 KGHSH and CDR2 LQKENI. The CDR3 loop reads CASSFGAPEETQYF. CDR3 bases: TGTGCCAGCTCCTTCGGGGCCCCAGAAGAGACCCAGTACTTC.

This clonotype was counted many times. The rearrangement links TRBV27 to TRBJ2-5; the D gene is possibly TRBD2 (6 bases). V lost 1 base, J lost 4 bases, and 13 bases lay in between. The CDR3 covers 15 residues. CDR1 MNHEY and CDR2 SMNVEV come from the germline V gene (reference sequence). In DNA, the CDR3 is TGTGCCAGCAGTTTATTGTCCGGAGGGGCAGAGACCCAGTACTTC. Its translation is CASSLLSGGAETQYF.

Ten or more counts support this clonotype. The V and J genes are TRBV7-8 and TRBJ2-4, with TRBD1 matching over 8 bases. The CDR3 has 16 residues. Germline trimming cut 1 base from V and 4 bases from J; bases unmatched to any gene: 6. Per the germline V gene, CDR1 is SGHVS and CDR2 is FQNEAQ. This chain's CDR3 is CASSLGAGGLKNIQYF. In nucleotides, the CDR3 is TGTGCCAGCAGCTTAGGCGCAGGGGGCCTTAAAAACATTCAGTACTTC.

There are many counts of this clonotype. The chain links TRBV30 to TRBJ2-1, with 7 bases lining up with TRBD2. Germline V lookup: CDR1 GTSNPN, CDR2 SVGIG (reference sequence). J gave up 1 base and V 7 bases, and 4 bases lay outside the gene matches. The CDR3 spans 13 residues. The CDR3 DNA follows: TGTGCCTATAACGGGAGGTCCTACAATGAGCAGTTCTTC. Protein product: CAYNGRSYNEQFF.

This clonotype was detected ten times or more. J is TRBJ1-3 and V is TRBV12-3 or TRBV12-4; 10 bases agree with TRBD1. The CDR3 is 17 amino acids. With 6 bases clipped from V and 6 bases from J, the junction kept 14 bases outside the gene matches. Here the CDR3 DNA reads TGTGCCAGCAGGTCAGAGAGGAGACAGGGGGCTGAAAACACCATATATTTT. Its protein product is CASRSERRQGAENTIYF.

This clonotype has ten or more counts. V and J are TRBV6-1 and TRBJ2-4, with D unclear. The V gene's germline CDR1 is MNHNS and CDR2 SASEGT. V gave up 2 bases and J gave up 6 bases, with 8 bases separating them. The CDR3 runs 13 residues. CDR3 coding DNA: TGTGCCAGCAGTGAAAGGGTCGTAAACATTCAGTACTTC. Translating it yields CASSERVVNIQYF.

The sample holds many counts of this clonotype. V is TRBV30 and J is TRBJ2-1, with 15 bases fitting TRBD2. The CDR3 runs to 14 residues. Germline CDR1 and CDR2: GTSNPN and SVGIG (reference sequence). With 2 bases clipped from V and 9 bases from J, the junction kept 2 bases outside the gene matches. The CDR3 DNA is TGTGCCTGGAGTTTGGGACTAGCGGGAGGTGAGCAGTTCTTC. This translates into CAWSLGLAGGEQFF.